This passage covers 15 T cell receptor beta chains from one sample sequenced in a study of T-cell reconstitution after alpha-beta-depleted transplantation in children. As it was prepared, the TCRbeta library received unique molecular identifiers. TCRdb reprocessed the PCR reads with MiXCR, giving one entry per CDR3 protein. The sample shows 300,000 to 350,000 distinct CDR3 sequences, around 15% of them seen only once. Here the sequenced sample was PBMCs, mostly from graft donor cells, taken 360 days after TCRalphabeta/CD19-depleted stem cell transplant. Receptors originate from a male patient between 2 and 10 years old who had a stem cell transplant for acute lymphoblastic leukemia, so the T cells may come from the graft donor.

The chain combines TRBV9 with TRBJ2-5, with D perhaps matching TRBD2 (5 bases). CDR1 SGDLS and CDR2 YYNGEE come from the germline V gene. The CDR3 extends over 14 amino acids. Trimming removed 1 base from V and 2 bases from J, with 9 bases in between. CDR3: CASSVTPGQETQYF. As DNA, the CDR3 is TGTGCCAGCAGCGTAACCCCGGGGCAAGAGACCCAGTACTTC.

The rearrangement joins TRBV5-1 to TRBJ2-1; D might be TRBD1 or TRBD2, each matching 5 bases. CDR1 and CDR2 (germline): SGHRS, YFSETQ. Trimming took 0 bases from V and 3 from J, leaving 19 bases between them. CDR3 size: 18 residues. CDR3 sequence reads: CASSLGVSGATYYNEQFF. In DNA form, the CDR3 reads TGCGCCAGCAGCTTGGGGGTCTCCGGGGCCACCTACTACAATGAGCAGTTCTTC.

CDR3 sequence reads: CASSFGAASTDTQYF. CDR3 sequence (DNA): TGTGCCAGCAGTTTCGGAGCGGCTAGCACAGATACGCAGTATTTT. This chain links TRBV27 with TRBJ2-3, with a weak D call TRBD2 (5 bases). The CDR3 consists of 15 residues. The germline V gene has CDR1 MNHEY and CDR2 SMNVEV (reference sequence). V gave up 3 bases and J gave up 0 bases, with 10 bases separating them.

The chain uses TRBV14 and TRBJ2-3; D gene uncertain. This CDR3 has 15 residues. Germline assignment: CDR1 SGHDN and CDR2 FVKESK. The V end was cut by 2 bases, the J end by 5 bases, with 14 bases between. The CDR3 region has the DNA TGTGCCAGCAGCCAATTCCCAGTCCCTGGAGATACGCAGTATTTT. Amino acid sequence: CASSQFPVPGDTQYF.

This clonotype was seen more than once but under ten times. The chain employs TRBV10-3 and TRBJ2-5; 8 bases are a match to TRBD1. Germline CDR1 is ENHRY and CDR2 is SYGVKD. The CDR3 consists of 13 residues. V lost 11 bases, J lost 2 bases, and 7 bases stayed unmatched. The CDR3 bases are TGTGCCTCCACACGGGACAGGCAAGAGACCCAGTACTTC. It is translated as CASTRDRQETQYF.

The chain combines TRBV12-3 or TRBV12-4 with TRBJ1-4; no clear D gene. The CDR3 length is 18 residues. The V and J ends lost 1 base and 0 bases respectively, with 15 bases between them. The CDR3 loop is CASSLGRGREATNEKLFF. CDR3 bases: TGTGCCAGCAGTTTAGGGCGGGGAAGGGAGGCAACTAATGAAAAACTGTTTTTT.

CDR3 amino acids: CASSADALGTNEQFF. Here the CDR3 DNA reads TGTGCCAGCAGCGCCGACGCTCTGGGGACCAATGAGCAGTTCTTC. This rearrangement joins TRBV9 to TRBJ2-1; TRBD1 or TRBD2 may be the D gene (5 bases each). Germline CDR1 SGDLS, CDR2 YYNGEE. Trimming stripped 3 bases from V and 6 bases from J, with 16 bases between. The CDR3 has 15 residues.

The V gene is TRBV18, the J gene TRBJ2-1; D is possibly TRBD1 (5 bases). The CDR3 is made up of 14 amino acids. V lost 3 bases and J lost 8, with 14 bases in between. Germline loops: CDR1 KGHSH, CDR2 LQKENI. CDR3: CASSPEQAYHEQFF. DNA for the CDR3: TGTGCCAGCTCACCGGAACAGGCTTACCATGAGCAGTTCTTC.

The chain uses TRBV10-3 and TRBJ2-5; D is unresolved. The germline gives CDR1 ENHRY, CDR2 SYGVKD. The CDR3 spans 13 residues. V was shortened by 5 bases and J by 2 bases, with 9 bases between the two germline ends. The CDR3 here is CAISLGPQETQYF. CDR3 DNA: TGTGCCATCAGTCTGGGCCCTCAAGAGACCCAGTACTTC.

This clonotype was counted only a few times. The chain employs TRBV7-9 and TRBJ2-6; possibly TRBD1 or TRBD2 for D (5 bases each). V lost 5 bases, J lost 0 bases, and 11 bases lay in between. Germline CDR1 is SEHNR and CDR2 is FQNEAQ (reference sequence). This CDR3 region has 16 residues. Here the CDR3 DNA reads TGTGCCAGCAGCCCAGGGACCTCCTCTGGGGCCAACGTCCTGACTTTC. Translating gives CASSPGTSSGANVLTF.

This clonotype was seen a handful of times. The chain combines TRBV5-5 with TRBJ2-1; TRBD2 aligns across 7 bases. V shed 3 bases, J shed 7 bases, and the junction held 10 bases outside the gene matches. Looked up from germline, CDR1 is SGHKS and CDR2 is YYEKEE (reference sequence). The CDR3 is 15 amino acids. In nucleotides, the CDR3 is TGTGCCAGCAGCTCTGGAGCGGGACCATTGAATGAGCAGTTCTTC. It translates to CASSSGAGPLNEQFF.

This clonotype was picked up many times. The J gene is TRBJ2-7, the V gene TRBV12-3 or TRBV12-4; 9 bases are a match to TRBD1. V shed 2 bases, J shed 3 bases, and the junction held 5 bases outside the gene matches. The CDR3 loop spans 15 amino acids. CDR3 DNA sequence: TGTGCCAGCAGTTTAAGACAGGGGGTATTCTACGAGCAGTACTTC. It encodes CASSLRQGVFYEQYF.

The chain carries TRBV5-1 and TRBJ2-1, with D possibly matching TRBD1 (5 bases). Trimming took 4 bases from V and 2 from J, leaving 13 bases between them. The CDR3 totals 15 residues. The germline gives CDR1 SGHRS, CDR2 YFSETQ. The CDR3 protein is CASSPTVGTYNEQFF. The CDR3 DNA follows: TGCGCCAGCAGCCCGACAGTTGGGACCTACAATGAGCAGTTCTTC.

This clonotype was seen at least ten times. The chain is built from TRBV5-1 and TRBJ2-5; TRBD1 is a possible D gene (6 bases). The CDR3 has 14 residues. Germline assignment: CDR1 SGHRS and CDR2 YFSETQ. V lost 5 bases and J lost 3, with 14 bases in between. In nucleotides, the CDR3 is TGCGCCAGCAGTTCCGGGACAAATAAAGAGACCCAGTACTTC. Its protein product is CASSSGTNKETQYF. Full variable domain (missing parts from reference TRBV5-1 and TRBJ2-5): KAGVTQTPRYLIKTRGQQVTLSCSPISGHRSVSWYQQTPGQGLQFLFEYFSETQRNKGNFPGRFSGRQFSNSRSEMNVSTLELGDSALYLCASSSGTNKETQYFGPGTRLLVL.

This clonotype was seen only a few times. The chain recombines TRBV28 with TRBJ2-3; D uncertain. This CDR3 comprises 13 residues. V lost 3 bases, J lost 6 bases, and 10 bases lay in between. The germline gives CDR1 MDHEN, CDR2 SYDVKM. CDR3 coding DNA: TGTGCCAGCAGTTTGCCCGCCTGGGATACGCAGTATTTT. Residues: CASSLPAWDTQYF.